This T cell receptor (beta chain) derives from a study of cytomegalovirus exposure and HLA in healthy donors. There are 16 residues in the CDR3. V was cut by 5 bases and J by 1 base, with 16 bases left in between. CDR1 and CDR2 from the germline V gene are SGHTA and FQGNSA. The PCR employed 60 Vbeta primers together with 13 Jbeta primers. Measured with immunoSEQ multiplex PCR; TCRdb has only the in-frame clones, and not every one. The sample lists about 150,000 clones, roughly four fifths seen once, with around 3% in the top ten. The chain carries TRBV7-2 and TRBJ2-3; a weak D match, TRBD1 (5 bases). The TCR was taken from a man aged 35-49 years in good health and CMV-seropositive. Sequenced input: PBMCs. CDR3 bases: TGTGCCAGCAGCCGTCCCAGGGATGAGGGCACAGATACGCAGTATTTT. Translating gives CASSRPRDEGTDTQYF.